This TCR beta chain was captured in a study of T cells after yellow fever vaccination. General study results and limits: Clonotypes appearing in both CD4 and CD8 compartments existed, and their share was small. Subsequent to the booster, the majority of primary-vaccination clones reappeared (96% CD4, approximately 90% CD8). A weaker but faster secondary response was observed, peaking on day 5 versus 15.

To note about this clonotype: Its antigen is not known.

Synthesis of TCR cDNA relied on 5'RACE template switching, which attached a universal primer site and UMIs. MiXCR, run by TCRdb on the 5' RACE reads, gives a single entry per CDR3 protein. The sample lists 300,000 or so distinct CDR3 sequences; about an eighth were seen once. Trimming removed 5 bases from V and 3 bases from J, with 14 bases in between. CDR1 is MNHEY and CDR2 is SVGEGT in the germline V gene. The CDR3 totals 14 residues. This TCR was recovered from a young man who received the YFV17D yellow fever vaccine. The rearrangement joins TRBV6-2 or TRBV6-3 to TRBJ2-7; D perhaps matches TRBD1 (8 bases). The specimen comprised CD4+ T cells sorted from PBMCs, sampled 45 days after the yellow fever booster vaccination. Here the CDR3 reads CASSRTGRGYEQYF. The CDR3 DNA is TGTGCCAGCAGTCGGACAGGGAGGGGCTACGAGCAGTACTTC.